The rows below give T cell receptor beta chains drawn from one sample of a study of cytomegalovirus exposure and HLA in healthy donors. Sequencing was performed with immunoSEQ multiplex PCR; in TCRdb, only in-frame clones are kept and a portion is missing. Of over 150,000 clones listed, 84% are singletons. The sequencing sample was made of PBMCs. Every receptor here comes from a woman aged 25 to 39 in good health and CMV-seropositive. CDR3s include the opening cysteine and the closing phenylalanine or tryptophan. D genes are given only for firm matches. For some rows the clone size is stated as once, few or many, or as a class when expanded; others skip it.

.	TRBJ1-5	TRBV18	TRBD1	CASSPWASGTGGQPQHF	TGTGCCAGCTCACCATGGGCCTCCGGGACAGGGGGACAGCCCCAGCATTTT
.	TRBJ2-7	TRBV2	.	CASSARMDYEQYF	TGTGCCAGCAGTGCTAGAATGGACTACGAGCAGTACTTC
.	TRBJ2-3	TRBV7-9	.	CASSFRADTQYF	TGTGCCAGCAGCTTCAGGGCAGATACGCAGTATTTT
.	TRBJ1-1	TRBV6-6	.	CASSFPTTGNTEAFF	TGTGCCAGCAGTTTCCCCACTACAGGGAACACTGAAGCTTTCTTT
.	TRBJ1-2	TRBV5-1	.	CASSLGANYGYTF	TGCGCCAGCAGCTTGGGGGCAAACTATGGCTACACCTTC
.	TRBJ1-5	TRBV20-1	.	CSASRGQPQHF	TGCAGTGCTAGTCGGGGTCAGCCCCAGCATTTT
.	TRBJ2-5	TRBV11-3	TRBD2	CASSLGTSGSLETQYF	TGTGCCAGCAGCTTGGGTACTAGCGGGAGTCTAGAGACCCAGTACTTC
.	TRBJ1-2	TRBV2	.	CASSEIHNYGYTF	TGTGCCAGCAGTGAAATCCATAACTATGGCTACACCTTC
few	TRBJ2-7	TRBV6-1	TRBD2	CASCLGLAGEQYF	TGTGCCAGCTGCCTGGGACTAGCGGGCGAGCAGTACTTC
.	TRBJ2-2	TRBV5-1	TRBD1	CASSLNTGGLGELFF	TGCGCCAGCAGCTTGAATACAGGGGGCTTAGGGGAGCTGTTTTTT
.	TRBJ2-1	TRBV29-1	.	CSVELDSSYNEQFF	TGCAGCGTTGAATTAGACAGTTCCTACAATGAGCAGTTCTTC
.	TRBJ2-5	TRBV27	TRBD2	CASSSAPAGGSETQYF	TGTGCCAGCAGTTCCGCCCCAGCGGGAGGGAGTGAGACCCAGTACTTC
.	TRBJ2-7	TRBV7-2	TRBD1	CASSPTGDLYEQYF	TGTGCCAGCAGCCCCACAGGGGACCTCTACGAGCAGTACTTC
few	TRBJ1-5	TRBV6-6	.	CASSYSGEDNQPQHF	TGTGCCAGCAGTTACAGCGGGGAAGACAATCAGCCCCAGCATTTT
.	TRBJ2-5	TRBV11-2	.	CASSLGKGLTGTETQYF	TGTGCCAGCAGCTTAGGCAAGGGCTTAACAGGGACAGAGACCCAGTACTTC
.	TRBJ2-5	TRBV13	TRBD1	CASSLGQGRLQETQYF	TGTGCCAGCAGCTTGGGACAGGGACGACTTCAAGAGACCCAGTACTTC
.	TRBJ2-1	TRBV15	TRBD2	CATSVRREGPNEQFF	TGTGCCACCAGCGTCCGGCGGGAGGGCCCGAATGAGCAGTTCTTC
.	TRBJ1-3	TRBV5-1	TRBD1	CASSEQGSGNTIYF	TGCGCCAGCTCCGAACAGGGGAGTGGAAACACCATATATTTT
few	TRBJ1-5	TRBV27	.	CASSLSINQPQHF	TGTGCCAGCAGTTTATCCATCAATCAGCCCCAGCATTTT
.	TRBJ1-5	TRBV2	.	CASGGEVQPQHF	TGTGCCAGCGGGGGGGAGGTTCAGCCCCAGCATTTT
.	TRBJ1-1	TRBV7-3	.	CASSPGANTEAFF	TGTGCCAGCAGCCCGGGAGCGAACACTGAAGCTTTCTTT
.	TRBJ2-3	TRBV6-5	TRBD2	CASSYLAGAGDTQYF	TGTGCCAGCAGTTACCTAGCGGGAGCTGGAGATACGCAGTATTTT
.	TRBJ2-1	TRBV7-8	.	CASSSWRNYNEQFF	TGTGCCAGCAGCTCGTGGAGAAATTACAATGAGCAGTTCTTC
.	TRBJ1-2	TRBV6-1	.	CASSGRMYGYTF	TGTGCCAGCAGTGGTCGTATGTATGGCTACACCTTC
.	TRBJ2-1	TRBV14	TRBD2	CASSQEGGSGRVQFF	TGTGCCAGCAGCCAAGAAGGGGGTAGCGGGAGGGTGCAGTTCTTC
.	TRBJ1-2	TRBV27	.	CASMGLGHVRSERGYTF	TGTGCCAGCATGGGGTTGGGACACGTGCGTTCTGAGCGTGGCTACACCTTC
.	TRBJ1-1	TRBV28	.	CASSLLMPRVKNTEAFF	TGTGCCAGCAGTTTATTAATGCCGCGGGTGAAGAACACTGAAGCTTTCTTT
.	TRBJ1-3	TRBV18	TRBD1	CASSPGTGLTHTIYF	TGTGCCAGCTCACCCGGGACAGGCCTGACCCACACCATATATTTT
.	TRBJ2-7	TRBV30	.	CAWGPVGNEQYF	TGTGCCTGGGGCCCGGTGGGCAACGAGCAGTACTTC
once	TRBJ2-7	TRBV10-3	TRBD1	CAISETGTGGYEQYF	TGTGCCATCAGTGAAACCGGGACAGGGGGCTACGAGCAGTACTTC
once	TRBJ1-2	TRBV7-2	.	CASSLASGQDYGYTF	TGTGCCAGCAGCTTAGCGTCAGGGCAGGACTATGGCTACACCTTC
.	TRBJ2-4	TRBV29-1	TRBD2	CSVGPAGAPKNIQYF	TGCAGCGTTGGCCCAGCGGGAGCCCCCAAAAACATTCAGTACTTC
.	TRBJ2-1	TRBV5-1	.	CASSQDGQGNEQFF	TGCGCCAGCAGCCAGGATGGGCAGGGCAATGAGCAGTTCTTC
.	TRBJ1-1	TRBV5-8	.	CASSRGRTEAFF	TGTGCCAGCAGCAGGGGGAGAACTGAAGCTTTCTTT
.	TRBJ2-7	TRBV20-1	.	CSAHGQREQYF	TGCAGTGCTCACGGACAGCGAGAGCAGTACTTC
few	TRBJ2-1	TRBV6-4	.	CASSAGEGNEQFF	TGTGCCAGCAGTGCAGGGGAGGGCAATGAGCAGTTCTTC
once	TRBJ2-7	TRBV5-5	.	CASSLDVQAEQYF	TGTGCCAGCAGCTTGGATGTGCAGGCCGAGCAGTACTTC
once	TRBJ2-6	TRBV18	.	CASSPRQARAGANVLTF	TGTGCCAGCTCACCACGTCAGGCCAGGGCTGGGGCCAACGTCCTGACTTTC
.	TRBJ2-7	TRBV6-5	.	CASSYRDYSYEQYF	TGTGCCAGCAGTTACCGCGACTACTCCTACGAGCAGTACTTC
once	TRBJ2-7	TRBV27	.	CASSFLQPPYEQYF	TGTGCCAGCAGTTTCTTACAGCCCCCCTACGAGCAGTACTTC
.	TRBJ1-1	TRBV7-3	.	CASSFGGGTEAFF	TGTGCCAGCAGCTTTGGTGGAGGGACTGAAGCTTTCTTT
.	TRBJ1-1	TRBV10-3	TRBD1	CAISFSDRGGTEAFF	TGTGCCATCAGTTTCTCAGACAGGGGAGGCACTGAAGCTTTCTTT
.	TRBJ2-7	TRBV5-4	TRBD2	CASSYGLAGYYEQYF	TGTGCCAGCAGCTACGGACTAGCGGGATACTACGAGCAGTACTTC
.	TRBJ2-5	TRBV6-5	TRBD2	CASISIAGGGETQYF	TGTGCCAGCATTTCAATAGCGGGAGGAGGAGAGACCCAGTACTTC
.	TRBJ1-1	TRBV6-5	.	CASRELAEAFF	TGTGCCAGCAGGGAGTTAGCTGAAGCTTTCTTT
.	TRBJ2-5	TRBV18	.	CASSPRRDRETQYF	TGTGCCAGCTCACCACGGCGGGACCGAGAGACCCAGTACTTC
.	TRBJ2-1	TRBV28	TRBD2	CASIGREGRREQFF	TGTGCCAGCATAGGGCGGGAGGGCCGGCGGGAGCAGTTCTTC
.	TRBJ2-7	TRBV2	TRBD2	CASSRTSVSYEQYF	TGTGCCAGCAGTCGGACTAGCGTATCCTACGAGCAGTACTTC
.	TRBJ2-1	TRBV18	.	CASSPPAGYNEQFF	TGTGCCAGCTCACCACCTGCGGGTTACAATGAGCAGTTCTTC
.	TRBJ1-5	TRBV7-6	TRBD1	CASSREGQGQPQHF	TGTGCCAGCAGCCGAGAGGGACAGGGGCAGCCCCAGCATTTT
.	TRBJ1-1	TRBV5-4	TRBD1	CASSSDYDRGRAFF	TGTGCCAGCAGCTCGGACTATGACAGGGGCCGAGCTTTCTTT
.	TRBJ1-3	TRBV9	TRBD1	CASSVEGQGLGNTIYF	TGTGCCAGCAGCGTAGAGGGACAGGGGCTCGGAAACACCATATATTTT
.	TRBJ1-2	TRBV7-6	.	CASSLGSSGRAKVF	TGTGCCAGCAGCTTAGGATCGAGTGGCAGGGCGAAGGTATTC
.	TRBJ2-1	TRBV27	TRBD1	CASTPSLGGQVYNEQFF	TGTGCCAGCACCCCGTCTCTCGGGGGACAGGTTTACAATGAGCAGTTCTTC
.	TRBJ1-2	TRBV5-4	.	CASSLAWRGYGYTF	TGTGCCAGCAGCTTGGCCTGGAGGGGCTATGGCTACACCTTC